Listed below are T cell receptor beta chains from one sample, sequenced in a study of OX40 agonist ivuxolimab in advanced cancers. Assay used: immunoSEQ multiplex PCR; TCRdb lists only in-frame clones, some missing. This sample has more than 70,000 clones, with 84% found just once. Material: CD4+ or CD8+ T cells sorted from blood, obtained in a trial of the OX40 agonist ivuxolimab. Every receptor here comes from an adult with an advanced solid tumor such as melanoma, head and neck, liver or kidney cancer. Each CDR3 is given with its conserved first and last residue. A D gene is named only where the DNA matches it firmly.

D gene,J gene,V gene,CDR3 DNA,CDR3 protein
-,TRBJ1-1,TRBV6-1,TGTGCCAGCAGTGACCGGGACTTGGAAGCTTTCTTT,CASSDRDLEAFF
-,TRBJ2-5,TRBV11-1,TGTGCCAGCAGCCCAAAGCCCCGGGGAAAATGGCAAGAGACCCAGTACTTC,CASSPKPRGKWQETQYF
TRBD2,TRBJ2-5,TRBV28,TGTGCCAGCCCACCCCCGTTCCGCGGGAGGGTTGAGGAGCAGTACTTC,CASPPPFRGRVEEQYF
-,TRBJ1-2,TRBV18,TGTGCCAGCTCACAGACAGCCCTGGAAAACTATGGCTACACCTTC,CASSQTALENYGYTF
TRBD1,TRBJ1-5,TRBV28,TGTGCCAGCAGTTTTGGCAGGGGGCAACGACAGCCCCAGCATTTT,CASSFGRGQRQPQHF
-,TRBJ2-3,TRBV6-6,TGTGCTGCCTGGAGGGGCGAATCTTTGACAGATACGCAGTATTTT,CAAWRGESLTDTQYF
TRBD1,TRBJ1-3,TRBV7-2,TGTGCCAGCAGCCGGGGACAGGGGGCATTAAGTGGAAACACCATATATTTT,CASSRGQGALSGNTIYF
TRBD2,TRBJ2-2,TRBV5-1,TGCGCCAGCAGCTTGGGGGCTAGCGGAGACGGGGAGCTGTTTTTT,CASSLGASGDGELFF
-,TRBJ2-2,TRBV5-6,TGTGCCAGCAGCCCCGCTAGCACCGGGGAGCTGTTTTTT,CASSPASTGELFF
-,TRBJ1-4,TRBV18,TGTGCCAGCTCGCGACAGTCCCCCGGTGAAAAACTGTTTTTT,CASSRQSPGEKLFF
-,TRBJ1-2,TRBV5-1,TGCGCCAGCAGCCCCACTTGGGGGGGCGCTAATGGCTACACCTTC,CASSPTWGGANGYTF